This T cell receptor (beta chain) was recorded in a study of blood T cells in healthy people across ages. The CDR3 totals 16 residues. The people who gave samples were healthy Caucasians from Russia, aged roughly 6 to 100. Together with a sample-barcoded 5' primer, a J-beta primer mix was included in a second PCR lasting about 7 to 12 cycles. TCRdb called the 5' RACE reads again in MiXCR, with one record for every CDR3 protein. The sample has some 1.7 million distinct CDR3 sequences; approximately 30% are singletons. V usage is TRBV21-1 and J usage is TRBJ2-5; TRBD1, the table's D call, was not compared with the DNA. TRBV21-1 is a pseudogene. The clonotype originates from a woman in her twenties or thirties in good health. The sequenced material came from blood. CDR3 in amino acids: CASSTRTDTDQETQYF. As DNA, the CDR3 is TGTGCCAGCAGCACTCGGACAGATACGGACCAAGAGACCCAGTACTTC.